This T cell receptor beta chain comes out of a study of OX40 agonist ivuxolimab in advanced cancers. Study-level points and caveats: Within 6 weeks, CD4+ and CD8+ blood T cells expanded clonally at 0.1 to 3.0 mg/kg.

Germline loops: CDR1 LNHDA, CDR2 SQIVND (reference sequence). Trimming cost V 4 bases and J 5 bases, with 11 bases left between them. There are 13 residues in the CDR3. Produced via immunoSEQ multiplex PCR; TCRdb's table is partial and in-frame only. The table has 76,000 or so clones, roughly 89% seen once; the top ten hold 10% to 15%. Notes on this clone: Its antigen is not identified.

The sequence came from an adult with an advanced solid tumor such as melanoma, head and neck, liver or kidney cancer. The V gene is TRBV19, the J gene TRBJ2-5; no clear D gene. The sequencing here drew on CD4+ or CD8+ T cells sorted from blood, taken in a trial of the OX40 agonist ivuxolimab. Written as DNA, the CDR3 is TGTGCCAGTAGTAACGGTCGTCGGGAGACCCAGTACTTC. Protein product: CASSNGRRETQYF.